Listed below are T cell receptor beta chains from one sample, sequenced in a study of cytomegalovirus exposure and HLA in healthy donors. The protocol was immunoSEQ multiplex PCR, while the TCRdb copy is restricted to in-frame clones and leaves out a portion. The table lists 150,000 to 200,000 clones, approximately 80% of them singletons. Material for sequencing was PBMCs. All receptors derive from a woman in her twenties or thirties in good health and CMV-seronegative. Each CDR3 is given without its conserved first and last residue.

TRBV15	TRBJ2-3	ATSRRGQGHSDTQY
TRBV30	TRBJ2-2	AWSGAYHTGELF
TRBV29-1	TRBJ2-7	SVEGGTGGSYEQY
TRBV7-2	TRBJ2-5	ASSLVAQRKETQY
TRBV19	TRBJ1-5	ASKPDSWGNQPQH
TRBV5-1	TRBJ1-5	ASSLGTGNSNQPQH
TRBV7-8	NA	ASEALLAYEQY
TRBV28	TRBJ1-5	ASTSPQGPNQPQH
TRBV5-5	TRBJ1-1	ASSTTGFGDTEAF
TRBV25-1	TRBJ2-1	ASSDGAGSSYNEQF
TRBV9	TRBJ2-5	ASSRWTGEETQY
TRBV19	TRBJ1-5	ASSITVAYQPQH
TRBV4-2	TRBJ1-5	ASSQDATSIQPQH
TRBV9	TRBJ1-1	ASSPRQGSDEAF
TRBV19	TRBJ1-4	ASSIDEGAKEKLF
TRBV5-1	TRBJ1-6	ASSLGQEGSPLH
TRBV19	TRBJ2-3	ASSISLATDTQY
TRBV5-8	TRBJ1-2	ASTFEGTGVYGYT
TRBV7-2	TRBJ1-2	ASRRSGGWQTYGYT
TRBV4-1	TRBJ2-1	ASSQDAQRDVNEQF
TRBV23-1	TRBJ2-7	ASSQSERRRAADYEQY
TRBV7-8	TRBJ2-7	ASSLRQSSYEQY
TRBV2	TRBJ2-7	ASSVGLAEFYEQY
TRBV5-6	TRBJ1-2	ASSSDSFYPYGYT
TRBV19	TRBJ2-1	ASSALAGVNNEQF
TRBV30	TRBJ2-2	AWSVRQARLMNTGELF
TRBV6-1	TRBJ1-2	ASLQQELAGYT
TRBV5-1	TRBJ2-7	ASSVPGTGGSYEQY
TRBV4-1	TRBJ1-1	ASSQETGDNTEAF
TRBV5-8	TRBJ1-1	ASSPRRTGALGAF
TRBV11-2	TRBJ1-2	ASSSPPGRKRYYGYT
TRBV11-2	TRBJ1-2	ASSPVADYGYT
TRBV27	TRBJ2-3	ASSLAVGGGADTQY
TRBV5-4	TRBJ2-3	ASSLTSGSRDTQY
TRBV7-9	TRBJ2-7	ASSSPSGRRYEQY
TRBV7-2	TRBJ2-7	ASSLEAGIYEQY
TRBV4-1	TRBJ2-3	ASSQDRSSGVPDTQY
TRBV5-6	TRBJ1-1	ASSLQGIGTEAF
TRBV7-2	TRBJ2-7	ASSSLFRDSTYEQY
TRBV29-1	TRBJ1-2	SVVTGGYGYT
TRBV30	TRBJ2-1	AWSVRVNEQF
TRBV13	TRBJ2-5	ASSLGMQETQY
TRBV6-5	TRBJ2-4	ASSYSRILAKNIQY
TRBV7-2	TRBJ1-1	ASRGLRDTEAF
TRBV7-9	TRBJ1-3	ASSLFLRHSGNTIY
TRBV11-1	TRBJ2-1	ASSAHSSGRWDEQF
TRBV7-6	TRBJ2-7	ASSPGTGSYEQY
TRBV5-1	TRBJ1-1	ASSSRTAINTEAF
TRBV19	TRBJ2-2	ASSTTGPGELF
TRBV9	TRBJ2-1	ASSVALSGRGGDEQF
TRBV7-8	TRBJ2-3	ASSKTRADTQY
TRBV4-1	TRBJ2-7	ASSQIMTGGSYEQY